This paragraph covers one T cell receptor (beta chain) sequence. Germline V gives CDR1 SGHNT, CDR2 YYREEE (reference sequence). The V and J ends lost 2 bases and 3 bases respectively, with 12 bases between them. This CDR3 region has 14 residues. Per the original data handling: For nucleated cells, counts were estimated from reference gene primer amplification. Sequenced by immunoSEQ multiplex PCR; TCRdb stores in-frame clones only, minus some. Clonal size and the V and J genes are those of that table, whereas D and trimming came from the DNA. In the table there are 90,000 to 150,000 clones, around 80% of which are singletons. This specimen comes from a study of blood T cell repertoires in COVID-19. Overall study context: PBMCs, B-cell-depleted T cells, or T cells were the source of the cDNA or gDNA that made up the material.

The sequenced sample was peripheral blood. The J gene is TRBJ2-7, the V gene TRBV5-4, with TRBD2 as a possible D gene (5 bases). The origin of this receptor is a man in his 70s with acute or convalescent COVID-19. The CDR3: CASSLKTRRYEQYF. Here the CDR3 DNA reads TGTGCCAGCAGCTTAAAAACTAGGCGCTACGAGCAGTACTTC.